The TCR beta chain described here comes from a study of molecular identifiers for immune sequencing clone quantification. Study-wide context: For replicates, RNA isolated from approximately 20,000 or 98,000 naive CD8 cells was divided into five portions, of which four were sequenced. Study conclusions and caveats: Beyond 20 RNA copies, clones held over 99% of effector molecules, compared with under 1% in naive cells.

The CDR3 spans 15 residues. Germline loops: CDR1 SEHNR, CDR2 FQNEAQ (reference sequence). V was trimmed by 4 bases and J by 2 bases, leaving 14 bases between them. MiXCR was run by TCRdb on the PCR reads, yielding one entry per CDR3 protein. The sample shows some 580,000 distinct CDR3 sequences, over 25% of them seen only once. This clonotype was recorded at least ten times. Its specificity is unknown. The V gene is TRBV7-9, the J gene TRBJ1-2, with a weak D call TRBD1 (6 bases). Sequencing was carried out using naive CD8+ T cells from blood, with Jurkat cell RNA spiked in. Subset meaning: FACS-sorted CD8+CD4-CCR7+CD45RA+ naive T cells. This TCR was recovered from a human donor in good health. Some libraries in this study had Jurkat cell RNA spiked in. The CDR3 DNA is TGTGCCAGCAGCTCTACACCGGACAGAAACTATGGCTACACCTTC. Translated: CASSSTPDRNYGYTF.